Detailed here is one TCR beta chain. As yet, its antigen is unknown. CD4+ T cells were isolated after around ten days of culture. Two doses of either BNT162b2 or mRNA-1273 were given to each participant. Half the medium was replaced with IL-2 medium on days 3 and 7. This specimen comes from a study of vaccination effects on CD4 cells after COVID-19. Study background: Viral peptide pool expansion of antigen-specific CD4+ T cells preceded sequencing in the ViraFEST assay. The second dose preceded post-vaccine samples by a median of 72 days.

Regarding the study as a whole: Small numbers of convalescent patients limited the study. It also lacked early post-infection timepoints.

Clones were sequenced by immunoSEQ multiplex PCR, and TCRdb holds only the in-frame ones, with some missing. Among approximately 29,000 clones listed, around 70% were seen once. Germline V gene lookup returns CDR1 SGHRS and CDR2 YFSETQ. The germline V and J ends were trimmed by 0 bases and 1 base, with 7 bases remaining between them. The CDR3 runs to 14 residues. The chain has TRBV5-1 and TRBJ2-5; D gene uncertain. The sequence came from a human donor who received a COVID-19 vaccine. The material was CD4+ T cells from PBMCs cultured without peptide, obtained after COVID-19 vaccination. The CDR3, as DNA: TGCGCCAGCAGCTTGGATCAGGTCCAAGAGACCCAGTACTTC. This translates into CASSLDQVQETQYF.